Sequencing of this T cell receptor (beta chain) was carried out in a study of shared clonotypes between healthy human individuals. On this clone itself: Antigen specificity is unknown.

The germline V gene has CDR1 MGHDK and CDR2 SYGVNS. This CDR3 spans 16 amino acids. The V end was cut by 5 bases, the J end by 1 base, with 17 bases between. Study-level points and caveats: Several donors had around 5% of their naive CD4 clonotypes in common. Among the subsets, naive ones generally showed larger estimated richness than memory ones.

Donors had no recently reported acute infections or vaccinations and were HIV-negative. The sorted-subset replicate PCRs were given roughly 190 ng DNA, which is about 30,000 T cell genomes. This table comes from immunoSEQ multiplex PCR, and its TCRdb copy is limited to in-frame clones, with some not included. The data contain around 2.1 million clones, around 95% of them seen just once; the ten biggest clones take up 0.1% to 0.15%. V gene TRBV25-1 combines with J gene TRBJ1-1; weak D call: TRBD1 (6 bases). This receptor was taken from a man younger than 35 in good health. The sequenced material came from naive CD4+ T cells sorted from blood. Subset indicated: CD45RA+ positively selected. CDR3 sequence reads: CASSRVGGYSNTEAFF. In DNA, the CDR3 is TGTGCCAGCAGTAGGGTAGGGGGTTATTCGAACACTGAAGCTTTCTTT.